Presented here are 10 T cell receptor beta chains from one specimen sequenced in a study of blood T cell repertoires in COVID-19. Measured with immunoSEQ multiplex PCR; TCRdb has only the in-frame clones, and not every one. The table has some 150,000 clones, about four fifths seen once. Sequencing input: peripheral blood. The receptors here all came from a woman in her sixties with acute or convalescent COVID-19.

A few counts support this clone. This sequence joins TRBV7-9 and TRBJ2-7; a weak D match, TRBD1 (5 bases). The CDR3 sequence is 15 residues long. With 1 base removed from V and 0 bases from J, the gap between germline ends came to 10 bases. CDR1 and CDR2 (germline): SEHNR, FQNEAQ (reference sequence). CDR3 DNA sequence: TGTGCCAGCAGCTTAGTTCCGGACATCTCCTACGAGCAGTACTTC. It encodes CASSLVPDISYEQYF. Supplemented by reference TRBV7-9 and TRBJ2-7, the full variable domain reads DTGVSQNPRHKITKRGQNVTFRCDPISEHNRLYWYRQTLGQGPEFLTYFQNEAQLEKSRLLSDRFSAERPKGSFSTLEIQRTEQGDSAMYLCASSLVPDISYEQYFGPGTRLTVT.

The rearrangement links TRBV4-1 to TRBJ2-1; the match to TRBD2 covers 8 bases. The CDR3 covers 16 residues. The V gene end was trimmed by 3 bases and the J gene end by 4 bases; junction bases not matched to a gene: 8. Germline V gives CDR1 MGHRA, CDR2 YSYEKL. The CDR3 region has the DNA TGCGCCAGCAGCCAGGGGGGTAGCGGGGTGTACAATGAGCAGTTCTTC. This translates into CASSQGGSGVYNEQFF.

V gene TRBV11-2 combines with J gene TRBJ2-1; possible D gene TRBD2, 6 bases. Trimming removed 4 bases from V and 2 bases from J, with 18 bases in between. Germline V gene data show CDR1 as SGHAT and CDR2 as FQNNGV. CDR3 length equals 17 residues. CDR3 sequence reads: CASSSLRRAGTYNEQFF. The DNA of the CDR3 is TGTGCCAGCAGCTCCCTCCGGAGGGCCGGGACCTACAATGAGCAGTTCTTC.

The chain uses TRBV12-3 or TRBV12-4 and TRBJ1-4; a weak D match, TRBD1 (5 bases). The CDR3 contains 11 residues. V was cut by 7 bases and J by 7 bases, with 7 bases left in between. The CDR3 sequence: CASTQGEKLFF. CDR3 nucleotide sequence: TGTGCCAGCACTCAGGGTGAAAAACTGTTTTTT.

This clone showed up just a few times. The J gene is TRBJ1-2, the V gene TRBV7-9, with 10 bases identical to TRBD1. The CDR3 runs 13 residues. Germline lookup yields CDR1 SEHNR and CDR2 FQNEAQ (reference sequence). With V trimmed by 4 bases and J by 8 bases, 4 bases remained unmatched. The CDR3 sequence is CASSSDRGRGYTF. The CDR3, as DNA: TGTGCCAGCAGCTCTGACAGGGGGCGAGGCTACACCTTC.

V is TRBV7-8 and J is TRBJ1-2, with D maybe TRBD1 (6 bases). V was pared by 4 bases and J by 5 bases, with 17 bases between. The CDR3 loop spans 15 amino acids. The germline CDR1 and CDR2 sequences are SGHVS and FQNEAQ. The CDR3 region is CASSWSLDRQYGYTF. CDR3 nucleotides: TGTGCCAGCAGCTGGAGCCTGGACAGACAATATGGCTACACCTTC.

This clone was counted a few times. The chain has TRBV11-2 and TRBJ2-5; D may be TRBD1 (6 bases). Per the germline V gene, CDR1 is SGHAT and CDR2 is FQNNGV. The CDR3 spans 13 residues. V lost 2 bases to trimming and J lost 5 bases, with 9 bases between them. CDR3 sequence reads: CASSLRQDETQYF. The CDR3 DNA reads as TGTGCCAGCAGCTTAAGACAGGACGAGACCCAGTACTTC.

V usage is TRBV2 and J usage is TRBJ2-7, with 7 nucleotides matching TRBD1. This CDR3 spans 14 amino acids. Germline CDR1 reads SNHLY; CDR2 reads FYNNEI. V lost 6 bases, J lost 3 bases, and 8 bases stayed unmatched. The chain's CDR3 is CASREGAYLYEQYF. CDR3 coding DNA: TGTGCCAGCAGAGAGGGGGCCTATCTCTACGAGCAGTACTTC.

This rearrangement joins TRBV11-2 to TRBJ2-5; TRBD2 might be the D (7 bases). In germline, CDR1 is SGHAT, CDR2 FQNNGV. The germline V and J ends were trimmed by 0 bases and 5 bases, with 16 bases remaining between them. CDR3 length: 16 amino acids. The CDR3 nucleotides read TGTGCCAGCAGCTTAGATCGCGCCGGGGGGCCGGAGACCCAGTACTTC. This translates into CASSLDRAGGPETQYF.

The table lists this clone with a count of one. The chain joins TRBV7-2 to TRBJ1-1, with TRBD1 as a possible D gene (6 bases). V was clipped by 5 bases and J by 4 bases, with 14 bases between them. Germline CDR1 reads SGHTA; CDR2 reads FQGNSA. The CDR3 totals 14 residues. The CDR3 loop is CASSGQGLGTEAFF. CDR3 coding DNA: TGTGCCAGCAGCGGCCAGGGGTTGGGCACTGAAGCTTTCTTT. The full variable domain, with the rest looked up from reference TRBV7-2 and TRBJ1-1, is GAGVSQSPSNKVTEKGKDVELRCDPISGHTALYWYRQSLGQGLEFLIYFQGNSAPDKSGLPSDRFSAERTGGSVSTLTIQRTQQEDSAVYLCASSGQGLGTEAFFGQGTRLTVV.